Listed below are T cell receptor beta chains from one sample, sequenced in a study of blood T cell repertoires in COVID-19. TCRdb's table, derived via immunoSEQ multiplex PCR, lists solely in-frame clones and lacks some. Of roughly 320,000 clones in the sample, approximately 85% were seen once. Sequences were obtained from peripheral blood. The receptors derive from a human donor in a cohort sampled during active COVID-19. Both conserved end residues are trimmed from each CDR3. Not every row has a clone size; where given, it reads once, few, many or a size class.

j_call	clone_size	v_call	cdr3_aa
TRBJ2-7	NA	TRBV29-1	SGGTGYEQY
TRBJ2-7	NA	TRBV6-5	ASSYGQGVGYEQY
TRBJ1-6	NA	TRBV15	ATSRGTGQYNSPLH
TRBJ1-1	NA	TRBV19	ASSSLRENTEAF
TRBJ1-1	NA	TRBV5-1	ASTNNRNTEAF
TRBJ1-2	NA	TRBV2	ASQGEQGANYGYT
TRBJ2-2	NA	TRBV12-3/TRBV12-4	ASATGEELF
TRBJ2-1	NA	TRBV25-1	ASSASGKSSYNEQF
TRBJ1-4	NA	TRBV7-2	ASSLVGEKLF
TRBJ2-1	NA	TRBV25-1	ATELAGVYNEQF
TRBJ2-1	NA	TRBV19	ASTFSGTYNEQF
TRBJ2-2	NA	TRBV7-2	ASSLAQNTGELF
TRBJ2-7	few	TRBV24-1	ATSASTGISDEQY
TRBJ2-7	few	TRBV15	ATSPESSYEQY
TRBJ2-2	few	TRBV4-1	ASSQVAWRLNTGELF
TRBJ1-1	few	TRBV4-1	ASSQDVLGDIRAEAF
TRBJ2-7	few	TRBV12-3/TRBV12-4	ASSFGTAYEQY
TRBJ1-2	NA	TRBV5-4	ASSPRTEPNYGYT
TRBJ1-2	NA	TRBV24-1	ATSDPGTGDGYT
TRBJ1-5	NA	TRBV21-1	ASSKALFTGTGYNQPQH
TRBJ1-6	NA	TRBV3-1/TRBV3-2	ASSQWTGDSPLH
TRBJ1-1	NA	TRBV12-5	ASGLVQQGTAEAF
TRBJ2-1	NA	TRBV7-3	ASSPRAGEQF
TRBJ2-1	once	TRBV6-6	ASSYWRGEQF
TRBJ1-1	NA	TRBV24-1	ATMAEGYTEAF
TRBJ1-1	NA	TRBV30	AWSTGRDTEAF
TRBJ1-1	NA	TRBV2	ASSERTGSFTEAF
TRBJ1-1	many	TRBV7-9	ASSLNLEGKAEAF
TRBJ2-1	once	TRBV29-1	SVEGTGGKGGSYNEQF
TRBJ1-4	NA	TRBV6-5	ASSPATSGGKLF
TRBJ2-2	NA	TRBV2	ASSPLAGRSTGELF
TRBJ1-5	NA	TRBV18	ASSPNLNQPQH
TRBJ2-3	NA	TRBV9	ASSVFSGDTDTQY
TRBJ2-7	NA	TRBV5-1	ASSSDRKSYEQY
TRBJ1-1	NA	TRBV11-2	ASSLDIQGAEAF
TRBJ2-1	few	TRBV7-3	ASSLMAGGHNEQF
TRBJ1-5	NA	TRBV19	ASSTADSLSNQPQH
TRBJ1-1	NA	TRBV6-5	ASTESDNRNTEAF
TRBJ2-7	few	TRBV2	ASRDDAAKYEQY
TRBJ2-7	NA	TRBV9	ASSVGQGLYEQY